Presented here are 32 T cell receptor beta chains from one specimen sequenced in a study of cytomegalovirus exposure and HLA in healthy donors. 13 Jbeta primers and 60 Vbeta primers were used for the PCR. The data were produced by immunoSEQ multiplex PCR, yet TCRdb's version contains in-frame clones alone and is incomplete. The sample consists of approximately 130,000 clones, 76% of them appearing once. Sequenced sample: PBMCs. Receptors were obtained from a female donor in good health and CMV-seropositive.

The chain uses TRBV6-5 and TRBJ2-7; no clear D gene. Germline V gene data show CDR1 as MNHEY and CDR2 as SVGAGI. V gave up 9 bases and J gave up 5 bases, with 14 bases separating them. The CDR3 consists of 12 residues. CDR3 residues: CASQDGFHEQYF. CDR3 nucleotides: TGTGCCAGTCAAGACGGGTTCCACGAGCAGTACTTC.

The chain combines TRBV5-1 with TRBJ1-5; no firm D call. This CDR3 is 15 amino acids long. Per germline, CDR1 SGHRS and CDR2 YFSETQ. The germline V and J ends were trimmed by 0 bases and 1 base, with 8 bases remaining between them. CDR3 in amino acids: CASSLDGSSNQPQHF. The CDR3 DNA follows: TGCGCCAGCAGCTTGGACGGGTCCAGCAATCAGCCCCAGCATTTT.

This chain connects TRBV30 to TRBJ1-5, with TRBD1 identical over 7 bases. Germline V gene lookup returns CDR1 GTSNPN and CDR2 SVGIG (reference sequence). The CDR3 contains 13 residues. Trimming removed 2 bases from V and 5 bases from J; junction bases left unmatched: 3. CDR3 amino acids: CAWSPQGDQPQHF. The CDR3, as DNA: TGTGCCTGGAGTCCGCAGGGGGATCAGCCCCAGCATTTT.

The chain employs TRBV5-1 and TRBJ1-1; no firm D call. Germline CDR1 is SGHRS and CDR2 is YFSETQ. V was clipped by 1 base and J by 1 base, with 8 bases between them. The CDR3 consists of 14 residues. CDR3 DNA: TGCGCCAGCAGCTTGTCCCGACAGAACACTGAAGCTTTCTTT. It codes for CASSLSRQNTEAFF.

This rearrangement joins TRBV19 to TRBJ2-7; TRBD1 agrees at 8 bases. The CDR3 is 15 amino acids. J gave up 6 bases and V 8 bases, and 15 bases lay outside the gene matches. Germline V gives CDR1 LNHDA, CDR2 SQIVND (reference sequence). The CDR3, as DNA: TGTGCCAGTGGAGGACGCGGACAGGGAGGAGGCGAGCAGTACTTC. This encodes CASGGRGQGGGEQYF.

V is TRBV6-5 and J is TRBJ1-5, with 7 positions matching TRBD1. The CDR3 runs 14 residues. Trimming took 6 bases from V and 0 from J; bases not matched to a gene: 2. Germline assignment: CDR1 MNHEY and CDR2 SVGAGI. The CDR3 reads CASRGQYSNQPQHF. As DNA, the CDR3 is TGTGCCAGCAGGGGACAGTATAGCAATCAGCCCCAGCATTTT.

The J gene is TRBJ2-7, the V gene TRBV11-1; D not certain. Trimming left V 2 bases short and J 3 bases short, with 8 bases between. The CDR3 covers 13 residues. Germline CDR1 is SGHAT and CDR2 is FQDESV (reference sequence). The CDR3: CASSLNLLYEQYF. DNA for the CDR3: TGTGCCAGCAGCTTAAACCTACTCTACGAGCAGTACTTC. The variable domain in full, completed from reference TRBV11-1 and TRBJ2-7, reads EAEVAQSPRYKITEKSQAVAFWCDPISGHATLYWYRQILGQGPELLVQFQDESVVDDSQLPKDRFSAERLKGVDSTLKIQPAELGDSAMYLCASSLNLLYEQYFGPGTRLTVT.

This clone occurred a few times. V usage is TRBV7-2 and J usage is TRBJ2-5; D gene ambiguous. Gene TRBJ2-7 matches the end of the DNA better, so the J call may be wrong. Germline lookup yields CDR1 SGHTA and CDR2 FQGNSA. The CDR3 totals 14 residues. The CDR3 protein is CASSLGPGSYEQYF. The CDR3 DNA is TGTGCCAGCAGCTTAGGTCCAGGTTCCTACGAGCAGTACTTC.

The rearrangement joins TRBV11-2 to TRBJ2-7; 8 bases map to TRBD2. Unmatched junction bases numbered 7, after V lost 4 bases and J lost 2 bases. Germline assignment: CDR1 SGHAT and CDR2 FQNNGV. The CDR3 runs 15 residues. CDR3 DNA: TGTGCCAGCAGCTCAGTAGCGGGGATCACCTACGAGCAGTACTTC. It is translated as CASSSVAGITYEQYF. Supplemented by reference TRBV11-2 and TRBJ2-7, the full variable domain reads EAGVAQSPRYKIIEKRQSVAFWCNPISGHATLYWYQQILGQGPKLLIQFQNNGVVDDSQLPKDRFSAERLKGVDSTLKIQPAKLEDSAVYLCASSSVAGITYEQYFGPGTRLTVT.

CDR3 sequence: CASSWAQTGGNQPQHF. The CDR3 bases are TGTGCCAGTAGTTGGGCCCAGACAGGGGGCAATCAGCCCCAGCATTTT. V is TRBV19 and J is TRBJ1-5, with 8 bases aligning to TRBD1. The CDR3 contains 16 residues. The V and J ends lost 5 bases and 2 bases, in that order; junction bases with no gene match: 8. Germline CDR1 is LNHDA and CDR2 is SQIVND (reference sequence).

The J gene is TRBJ2-7, the V gene TRBV6-1; D possibly corresponds to TRBD2 (6 bases). The CDR3 has 14 amino acids. The V gene's germline CDR1 is MNHNS and CDR2 SASEGT. Trimming cost V 5 bases and J 3 bases, with 14 bases left between them. CDR3 amino acids: CASSFGTGGYEQYF. The CDR3 DNA reads TGTGCCAGCAGTTTTGGGACTGGGGGCTACGAGCAGTACTTC.

This clone was counted between two and nine times. This chain links TRBV6-1 with TRBJ2-2; 8 bases agree with TRBD2. This CDR3 has 14 amino acids. From germline, CDR1 is MNHNS and CDR2 SASEGT. Trimming removed 6 bases from V and 4 bases from J; junction bases left unmatched: 4. The CDR3 coding sequence is TGTGCCAGCAGCACAGCGGGGGTCACCGGGGAGCTGTTTTTT. It codes for CASSTAGVTGELFF.

V usage is TRBV2 and J usage is TRBJ1-5; D unresolved. This CDR3 comprises 14 residues. The germline gives CDR1 SNHLY, CDR2 FYNNEI. Trimming removed 1 base from V and 3 bases from J, with 7 bases in between. CDR3 sequence (DNA): TGTGCCAGCAGTGAAGGGCAGAACAATCAGCCCCAGCATTTT. Its translation is CASSEGQNNQPQHF.

V usage is TRBV11-1 and J usage is TRBJ2-7; maybe TRBD2 (5 bases). The CDR3 covers 13 residues. Looked up from germline, CDR1 is SGHAT and CDR2 is FQDESV (reference sequence). With 6 bases removed from V and 2 bases from J, the gap between germline ends came to 11 bases. DNA for the CDR3: TGTGCCAGCAGTTTGAGGGCCCCCTACGAGCAGTACTTC. Residues: CASSLRAPYEQYF.

The chain has TRBV2 and TRBJ1-2; no reliable D call. The CDR3 length is 13 residues. Trimming pared 7 bases from V and 5 bases from J, leaving 14 bases between. Germline CDR1 is SNHLY and CDR2 is FYNNEI. The CDR3 DNA is TGTGCCAGCAACCCACAAACACCATATGGCTACACCTTC. Protein product: CASNPQTPYGYTF.

The chain employs TRBV28 and TRBJ2-7; D call uncertain. Germline assignment: CDR1 MDHEN and CDR2 SYDVKM. V lost 1 base and J 3 bases, leaving 4 bases between the germline ends. The CDR3 length is 12 residues. The CDR3 is CASSLYLYEQYF. CDR3 sequence (DNA): TGTGCCAGCAGTTTATATCTCTACGAGCAGTACTTC.

The chain carries TRBV5-4 and TRBJ1-4, with TRBD1 as a possible D gene (5 bases). Germline CDR1 reads SGHNT; CDR2 reads YYREEE (reference sequence). V lost 5 bases to trimming and J lost 6 bases, with 17 bases between them. The length of the CDR3 is 15 residues. The CDR3 loop reads CASRQSMGPDEKLFF. CDR3 DNA sequence: TGTGCCAGCAGGCAAAGTATGGGGCCCGATGAAAAACTGTTTTTT.

The V gene is TRBV18, the J gene TRBJ2-7; no clear D. The CDR3 extends over 14 amino acids. The germline V and J ends were trimmed by 2 bases and 5 bases, with 13 bases remaining between them. Germline V gene lookup returns CDR1 KGHSH and CDR2 LQKENI. The CDR3 protein is CASSPDTSTHEQYF. The CDR3 DNA reads as TGTGCCAGCTCACCAGACACCAGCACCCACGAGCAGTACTTC.

The V call is TRBV7-9, the J call TRBJ2-2; 14 positions agree with TRBD2. The CDR3 sequence is 15 residues long. Germline V gene data show CDR1 as SEHNR and CDR2 as FQNEAQ (reference sequence). The V and J ends lost 5 bases and 6 bases, in that order; junction bases with no gene match: 2. CDR3 protein: CASSPTSGRAGELFF. CDR3 DNA: TGTGCCAGCAGCCCGACTAGCGGGAGGGCCGGGGAGCTGTTTTTT. The complete variable domain, with remaining parts taken from reference TRBV7-9 and TRBJ2-2, reads DTGVSQNPRHKITKRGQNVTFRCDPISEHNRLYWYRQTLGQGPEFLTYFQNEAQLEKSRLLSDRFSAERPKGSFSTLEIQRTEQGDSAMYLCASSPTSGRAGELFFGEGSRLTVL.

The chain recombines TRBV5-6 with TRBJ2-1; TRBD2 matches 9 bases. V shed 3 bases, J shed 1 base, and the junction held 2 bases outside the gene matches. The CDR3 extends over 15 amino acids. Per the germline V gene, CDR1 is SGHDT and CDR2 is YYEEEE. CDR3 protein: CASSWAGGSYNEQFF. The CDR3 DNA reads TGTGCCAGCAGCTGGGCGGGAGGGTCCTACAATGAGCAGTTCTTC.

The chain is built from TRBV5-6 and TRBJ2-5; D is perhaps TRBD2 (5 bases). V was clipped by 1 base and J by 2 bases, with 6 bases between them. The CDR3 is made up of 13 amino acids. The germline V gene encodes CDR1 SGHDT and CDR2 YYEEEE. The CDR3 sequence is CASSLTRQETQYF. DNA for the CDR3: TGTGCCAGCAGCTTGACTAGACAAGAGACCCAGTACTTC.

This clone was seen only once. The chain is built from TRBV25-1 and TRBJ1-2, with D tentatively TRBD1 (6 bases). The CDR3 contains 14 residues. Trimming took 2 bases from V and 6 from J, leaving 13 bases between them. Germline V gives CDR1 MGHDK, CDR2 SYGVNS. In DNA, the CDR3 is TGTGCCAGCAGTGAAGAGCCACAGGGCCATGGCTACACCTTC. Translation: CASSEEPQGHGYTF.

CDR3 in DNA: TGTGCCAGCAGCCCGCGGACGGGATCCTACGAGCAGTACTTC. This encodes CASSPRTGSYEQYF. The chain couples TRBV7-2 to TRBJ2-5; maybe TRBD2 (5 bases). The J call is in doubt because the DNA end fits TRBJ2-7 better. This CDR3 is 14 amino acids long. Germline-derived CDR1 and CDR2 are SGHTA and FQGNSA.

In this sample, this clone turned up once. The chain has TRBV6-1 and TRBJ2-7; 7 bases fit TRBD1. CDR1 and CDR2 from the germline V gene are MNHNS and SASEGT. The CDR3 runs to 15 residues. Germline trimming cut 1 base from V and 2 bases from J; bases unmatched to any gene: 5. The CDR3 loop reads CASSEVGTVTYEQYF. CDR3 coding DNA: TGTGCCAGCAGTGAAGTGGGGACAGTGACCTACGAGCAGTACTTC.

This chain joins TRBV4-1 and TRBJ1-5; 9 bases line up with TRBD1. The trim removed 3 bases at V and 1 base at J, leaving 4 bases unmatched. The CDR3 is 16 amino acids. Germline V CDR1 and CDR2: MGHRA, YSYEKL. CDR3 sequence reads: CASSQGQGGSNQPQHF. DNA for the CDR3: TGCGCCAGCAGCCAGGGACAGGGCGGGAGCAATCAGCCCCAGCATTTT.

This clone was detected once. At one of its ends the junction is not consistent with the germline gene, which may arise from a read error. The chain couples TRBV6-1 to TRBJ2-7; 11 bases fit TRBD1. This CDR3 has 13 amino acids. The germline CDR1 and CDR2 sequences are MNHNS and SASEGT. The CDR3 loop is CASTRDRGYEQYF. The CDR3 DNA is TGTGCAAGCACCCGGGACAGGGGGTACGAGCAGTACTTC.

The rearrangement links TRBV5-1 to TRBJ2-1, with 7 nucleotides matching TRBD2. CDR3 length: 15 residues. The V gene's germline CDR1 is SGHRS and CDR2 YFSETQ. The J segment lost 8 bases and the V segment lost 0 bases, leaving 8 bases of the junction unmatched. The CDR3 region is CASSLVGGSIDEQFF. The CDR3 DNA follows: TGCGCCAGCAGCTTGGTGGGCGGGAGTATTGATGAGCAGTTCTTC. The variable domain in full, completed from reference TRBV5-1 and TRBJ2-1, reads KAGVTQTPRYLIKTRGQQVTLSCSPISGHRSVSWYQQTPGQGLQFLFEYFSETQRNKGNFPGRFSGRQFSNSRSEMNVSTLELGDSALYLCASSLVGGSIDEQFFGPGTRLTVL.

This clone occurred once. The chain's CDR3 is CASSLLTGDPGELFF. CDR3 coding DNA: TGCGCCAGCAGCTTACTGACAGGGGATCCCGGGGAGCTGTTTTTT. The gene calls are TRBV4-1 and TRBJ2-2; 8 nucleotides match TRBD1. Germline CDR1 and CDR2: MGHRA and YSYEKL. Trimming at V came to 5 bases and at J to 6 bases, leaving 8 bases not matched to a gene. The CDR3 has 15 amino acids.

A few counts support this clone. The chain has TRBV25-1 and TRBJ1-2; 11 bases align to TRBD1. Looked up from germline, CDR1 is MGHDK and CDR2 is SYGVNS. The CDR3 consists of 15 residues. V lost 4 bases and J lost 6; bases outside the gene matches: 7. This chain's CDR3 is CASSGRTGGLDGYTF. The CDR3 DNA reads TGTGCCAGCAGTGGCCGGACAGGGGGCTTGGATGGCTACACCTTC.

This chain joins TRBV25-1 and TRBJ1-5, with D unclear. The V gene's germline CDR1 is MGHDK and CDR2 SYGVNS. Trimming shortened V by 3 bases and J by 0 bases, and 6 bases separated the two germline ends. The CDR3 spans 14 residues. Written as DNA, the CDR3 is TGTGCCAGCAGTGACTCTTCTAGCAATCAGCCCCAGCATTTT. It is translated as CASSDSSSNQPQHF.

This clone has only one observation. This sequence joins TRBV5-1 and TRBJ2-7, with 11 positions matching TRBD1. The V gene end was trimmed by 6 bases and the J gene end by 5 bases; junction bases not matched to a gene: 7. CDR3 length: 14 amino acids. From germline, CDR1 is SGHRS and CDR2 YFSETQ. In DNA form, the CDR3 reads TGCGCCAGCACAGGGACAGGGGGAGGGGACGAGCAGTACTTC. It translates to CASTGTGGGDEQYF.

The sample holds a few counts of this clone. The V and J genes are TRBV25-1 and TRBJ1-1; TRBD1 aligns across 9 bases. V dropped 1 base and J dropped 3; count of bases not matched to a gene: 9. CDR1 and CDR2 from the germline V gene are MGHDK and SYGVNS. This CDR3 region has 17 residues. CDR3 protein: CASSEFLGQGNDTEAFF. In DNA, the CDR3 is TGTGCCAGCAGTGAATTTTTGGGACAGGGAAACGACACTGAAGCTTTCTTT.